Reported below is one T cell receptor beta chain. What it binds is not known. TCR beta VDJ and CDR3 were profiled, and genomic DNA was the template. From the reads, TCRdb called clonotypes with MiXCR, one entry per CDR3 protein. This sample has about 100,000 distinct CDR3 sequences, with 40% to 60% found just once. The sample is drawn from a study of CD8+CD57+ T cells in acquired aplastic anemia. Study-wide results and caveats: In common between the patients and the controls were more than 25 CD8+ CDR3 sequences.

This CDR3 is built from 12 residues. Germline CDR1 and CDR2: SQVTM and ANQGSEA. The V and J ends lost 6 bases and 2 bases respectively, with 11 bases between them. The origin of this receptor is a human donor in good health, serving as a control. Source material: sorted CD4+, CD8+, or CD8+CD57+ T cells (not recorded which) from PBMCs. V is TRBV29-1 and J is TRBJ2-7, with a weak D call TRBD2 (5 bases). The CDR3 DNA is TGCAGCGTACCTTCCGGGACCTACGAGCAGTACTTC. This sequence encodes CSVPSGTYEQYF.